Following are 18 T cell receptor beta chains from one sample sequenced in a study of T cells expressing NK-cell markers. From its re-call of the 5' RACE reads, TCRdb lists each CDR3 protein once, without DNA. This table holds about 260,000 distinct CDR3 sequences. The sequenced material came from blood T cells: a sorted CD56 or NKG2C T cell subset, CD4+ or CD8+ T cells, or bulk PBMC T cells (not recorded which). The source is a woman between 18 and 70 years old in good health.

This chain uses TRBV4-2 with TRBJ2-2; the TCRdb call, TRBD2, lacks DNA for checking. The germline V gene has CDR1 LGHNA and CDR2 YNFKEQ. The CDR3 contains 16 residues. The CDR3 sequence: CASSHLAGTGTGELFF.

The chain couples TRBV15 to TRBJ2-7. CDR1 is LNHNV, CDR2 YYDKDF, per germline (reference sequence). The CDR3 extends over 12 amino acids. Here the CDR3 reads CATSRASSEQYF.

This chain joins TRBV7-2 and TRBJ2-5; without DNA, the TCRdb call of TRBD1 cannot be checked. Germline lookup yields CDR1 SGHTA and CDR2 FQGNSA. The CDR3 is made up of 14 amino acids. The CDR3 sequence: CASSLGVPRETQYF. Full variable domain (outside the CDR3, taken from reference TRBV7-2 and TRBJ2-5): GAGVSQSPSNKVTEKGKDVELRCDPISGHTALYWYRQSLGQGLEFLIYFQGNSAPDKSGLPSDRFSAERTGGSVSTLTIQRTQQEDSAVYLCASSLGVPRETQYFGPGTRLLVL.

The chain joins TRBV5-1 to TRBJ2-1. Per the germline V gene, CDR1 is SGHRS and CDR2 is YFSETQ. This CDR3 region has 15 residues. The CDR3 protein is CASSLSLQSYNEQFF.

CDR3 amino acids: CASSVGVEGPLHF. V usage is TRBV5-1 and J usage is TRBJ1-6. Germline CDR1 is SGHRS and CDR2 is YFSETQ. This CDR3 is 13 amino acids long.

This sequence joins TRBV7-2 and TRBJ2-1; with no DNA, the TCRdb D assignment of TRBD2 cannot be verified. The length of the CDR3 is 14 residues. Germline-derived CDR1 and CDR2 are SGHTA and FQGNSA. CDR3: CASSLDSPLNEQFF.

V gene TRBV20-1 combines with J gene TRBJ1-1. The CDR3 sequence is 12 residues long. Germline-derived CDR1 and CDR2 are DFQATT and SNEGSKA (reference sequence). The CDR3 loop reads CSARGGETEAFF.

The rearrangement joins TRBV19 to TRBJ2-1; TCRdb calls TRBD1, which cannot be checked without DNA. The V gene's germline CDR1 is LNHDA and CDR2 SQIVND (reference sequence). The CDR3 extends over 15 amino acids. Here the CDR3 reads CASSRDRSSYNEQFF.

The chain carries TRBV25-1 and TRBJ2-2; the TCRdb D gene call, TRBD2, has no DNA to confirm it. Germline loops: CDR1 MGHDK, CDR2 SYGVNS. The CDR3 is made up of 17 amino acids. The CDR3 spells CASEVILAGKNTGELFF.

J is TRBJ2-1 and V is TRBV5-1; as DNA is missing, the TRBD2 call by TCRdb cannot be tested. CDR3 length equals 16 residues. Looked up from germline, CDR1 is SGHRS and CDR2 is YFSETQ. CDR3 amino acids: CASSFNPGLVLYEQFF.

The rearrangement uses TRBV5-1 and TRBJ2-3. This CDR3 has 14 amino acids. Germline CDR1 SGHRS, CDR2 YFSETQ. The CDR3 reads CASSLAFEADTQYF. The full variable domain, completed using reference TRBV5-1 and TRBJ2-3, is KAGVTQTPRYLIKTRGQQVTLSCSPISGHRSVSWYQQTPGQGLQFLFEYFSETQRNKGNFPGRFSGRQFSNSRSEMNVSTLELGDSALYLCASSLAFEADTQYFGPGTRLTVL.

The rearrangement uses TRBV6-5 and TRBJ1-1. This CDR3 has 11 amino acids. Germline CDR1 reads MNHEY; CDR2 reads SVGAGI. CDR3 sequence: CASSYANEAFF.

The J gene is TRBJ2-1, the V gene TRBV5-1; with no DNA, the TCRdb D assignment of TRBD2 cannot be verified. This CDR3 is built from 15 residues. Germline CDR1 is SGHRS and CDR2 is YFSETQ. This CDR3 is CASTAESPLRNEQFF.

This chain links TRBV18 with TRBJ2-7; checking the TCRdb D call of TRBD1 is not possible without DNA. The CDR3 is 15 residues long. The germline CDR1 and CDR2 sequences are KGHSH and LQKENI. The CDR3 reads CASSPKGAGGDEQYF. The whole variable domain, filled in from reference TRBV18 and TRBJ2-7, reads NAGVMQNPRHLVRRRGQEARLRCSPMKGHSHVYWYRQLPEEGLKFMVYLQKENIIDESGMPKERFSAEFPKEGPSILRIQQVVRGDSAAYFCASSPKGAGGDEQYFGPGTRLTVT.

The V gene is TRBV5-1, the J gene TRBJ2-6; the TCRdb call, TRBD1, lacks DNA for checking. The length of the CDR3 is 15 residues. Looked up from germline, CDR1 is SGHRS and CDR2 is YFSETQ. The CDR3 sequence is CASSDRQSGANVLTF.

This chain uses TRBV28 with TRBJ2-1; lacking DNA, the TRBD2 call made by TCRdb goes unchecked. The CDR3 loop spans 14 amino acids. Germline CDR1 MDHEN, CDR2 SYDVKM. The CDR3 is CASRDYGGTAEQFF.

The chain is built from TRBV2 and TRBJ2-2. Germline CDR1 is SNHLY and CDR2 is FYNNEI. This CDR3 comprises 13 residues. The CDR3 loop reads CASGRSNTGELFF.

The chain recombines TRBV5-5 with TRBJ1-5; no DNA is available, so the TRBD1 call from TCRdb remains unchecked. From germline, CDR1 is SGHKS and CDR2 YYEKEE (reference sequence). The CDR3 has 15 amino acids. The CDR3 sequence is CASSLLTGDNQPQHF.